This T cell receptor (beta chain) was obtained from a study of human T cells and chemical hapten exposure. Study in general: TCR yields differed between samples (mainly from small differences in pooled library volume).

Study-wide results and caveats: Having alopecia, donors may respond immunologically unlike healthy people. The formation of large CDR3 similarity clusters by expanded TCRs significantly exceeded that of controls.

V was clipped by 2 bases and J by 4 bases, with 7 bases between them. CDR1 and CDR2 from the germline V gene are DFQATT and SNEGSKA (reference sequence). The CDR3 loop spans 12 amino acids. Time point of the sample: patch test 1, 2 weeks after DPC sensitization. Treatment here: therapeutic diphenylcyclopropenone sensitization with weekly scalp DPC. The library tagged individual cDNA molecules with unique molecular identifiers. TCRdb reanalysed the RACE reads using MiXCR and keeps one entry per CDR3 protein. The repertoire has about 340,000 distinct CDR3 sequences, under 9% of them found once; the top ten carry 8% to 9%. The sample holds a few counts of this clonotype. Its antigen is as yet unknown.

Source: whole blood, taken in connection with sensitization to the hapten diphenylcyclopropenone (DPC). The sequence was obtained from a woman aged 18-29 years with alopecia areata. Some clones in this sample may be carry-over from other donors' samples. The V gene is TRBV20-1, the J gene TRBJ2-3; D possibly uses TRBD1 or TRBD2 (5 bases each). CDR3 nucleotide sequence: TGCAGTGCTAGAAGGGACGCAGATACGCAGTATTTT. It codes for CSARRDADTQYF.